What follows describes a single T cell receptor beta chain. Antigen: not known. This sample is drawn from a study of stem cell transplantation in POMP-related autoinflammatory disease. Study at large: CD8+ T cells were low and CD4+ cells naive-skewed before transplant. Neutrophil and platelet engraftment from the graft donor was 100% through one year after transplant. Broader study findings: A trend toward lower repertoire diversity and greater clonality appeared in every analyzed T-cell subset of PRAID patients.

Trimming removed 3 bases at V and 1 base at J, with 16 bases between. Germline V gene sequence: CDR1 SGHRS, CDR2 YFSETQ. This CDR3 contains 17 residues. Prominent immunodeficiency with autoinflammation defined PRAID. Profiled with immunoSEQ multiplex PCR; TCRdb holds only in-frame clones, not every one. The sample contains tens of thousands of clones, roughly 93% of which appear only once. The chain is built from TRBV5-1 and TRBJ2-2; maybe TRBD1 (6 bases). This TCR was recovered from a human patient with POMP-related autoinflammation and immune dysregulation (PRAID). Some T cells may possibly be graft donor cells. Sample: CD4+ T cells from PBMCs, taken after stem cell transplantation. The CDR3 coding sequence is TGCGCCAGCAGCTCCCCCGGAGGACAGATGAACACCGGGGAGCTGTTTTTT. Protein product: CASSSPGGQMNTGELFF.